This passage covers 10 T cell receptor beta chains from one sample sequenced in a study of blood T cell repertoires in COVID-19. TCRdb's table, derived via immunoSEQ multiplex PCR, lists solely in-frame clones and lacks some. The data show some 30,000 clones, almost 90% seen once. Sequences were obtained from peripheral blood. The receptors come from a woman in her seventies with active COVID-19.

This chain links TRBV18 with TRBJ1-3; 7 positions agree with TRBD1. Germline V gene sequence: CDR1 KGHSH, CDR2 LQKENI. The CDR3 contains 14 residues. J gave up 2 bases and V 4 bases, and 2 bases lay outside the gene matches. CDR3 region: CASSLGQTGNTIYF. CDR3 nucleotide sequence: TGTGCCAGCTCACTGGGACAGACTGGAAACACCATATATTTT.

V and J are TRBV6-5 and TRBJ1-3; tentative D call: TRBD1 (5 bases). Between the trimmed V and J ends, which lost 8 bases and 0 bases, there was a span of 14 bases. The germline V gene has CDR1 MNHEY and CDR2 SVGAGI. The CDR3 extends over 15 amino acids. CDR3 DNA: TGTGCCAGCGCCCTACAGGCCTTCTCTGGAAACACCATATATTTT. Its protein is CASALQAFSGNTIYF.

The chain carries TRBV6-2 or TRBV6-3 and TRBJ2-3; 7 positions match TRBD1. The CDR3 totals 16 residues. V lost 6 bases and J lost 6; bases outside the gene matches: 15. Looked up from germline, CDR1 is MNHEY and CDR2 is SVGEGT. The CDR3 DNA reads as TGTGCCAGCAGGCCTACCGGGACAGCCCACCGGGATACGCAGTATTTT. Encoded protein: CASRPTGTAHRDTQYF.

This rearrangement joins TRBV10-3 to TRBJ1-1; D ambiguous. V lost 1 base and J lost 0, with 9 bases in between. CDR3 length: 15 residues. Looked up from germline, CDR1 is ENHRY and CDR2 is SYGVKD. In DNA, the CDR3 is TGTGCCATCAGTGAGTTACTAGAGATGAACACTGAAGCTTTCTTT. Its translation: CAISELLEMNTEAFF.

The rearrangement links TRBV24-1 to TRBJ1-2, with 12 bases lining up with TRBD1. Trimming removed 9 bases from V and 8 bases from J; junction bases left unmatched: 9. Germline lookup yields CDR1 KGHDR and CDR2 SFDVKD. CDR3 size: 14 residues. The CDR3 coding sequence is TGTGCCACCCATCCCGGGACAGGGGGCGTAGGCTACACCTTC. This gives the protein CATHPGTGGVGYTF.

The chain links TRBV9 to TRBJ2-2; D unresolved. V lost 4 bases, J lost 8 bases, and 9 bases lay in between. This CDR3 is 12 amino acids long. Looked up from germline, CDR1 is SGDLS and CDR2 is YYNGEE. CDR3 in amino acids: CASSSQMGELFF. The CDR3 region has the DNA TGTGCCAGCAGCTCCCAGATGGGGGAGCTGTTTTTT.

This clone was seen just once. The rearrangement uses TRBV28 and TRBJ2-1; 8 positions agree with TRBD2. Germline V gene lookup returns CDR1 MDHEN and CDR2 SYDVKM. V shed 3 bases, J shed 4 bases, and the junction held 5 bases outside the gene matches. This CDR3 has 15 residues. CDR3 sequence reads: CASSFSGAQYNEQFF. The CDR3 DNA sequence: TGTGCCAGCAGTTTTAGCGGGGCGCAATACAATGAGCAGTTCTTC. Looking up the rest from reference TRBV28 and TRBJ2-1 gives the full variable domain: DVKVTQSSRYLVKRTGEKVFLECVQDMDHENMFWYRQDPGLGLRLIYFSYDVKMKEKGDIPEGYSVSREKKERFSLILESASTNQTSMYLCASSFSGAQYNEQFFGPGTRLTVL.

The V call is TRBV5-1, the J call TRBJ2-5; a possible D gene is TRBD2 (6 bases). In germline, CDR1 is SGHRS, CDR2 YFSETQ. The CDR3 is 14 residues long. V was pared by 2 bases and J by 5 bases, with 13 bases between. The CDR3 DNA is TGCGCCAGCAGCTTCGGCGGGGCCGGGGAGACCCAGTACTTC. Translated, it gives CASSFGGAGETQYF.

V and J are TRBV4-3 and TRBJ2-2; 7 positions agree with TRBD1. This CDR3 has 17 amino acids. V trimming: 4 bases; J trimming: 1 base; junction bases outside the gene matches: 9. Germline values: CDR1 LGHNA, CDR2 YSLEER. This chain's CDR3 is CASSLSQTGLNTGELFF. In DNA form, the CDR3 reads TGCGCCAGCAGCCTATCGCAGACAGGGCTGAACACCGGGGAGCTGTTTTTT.

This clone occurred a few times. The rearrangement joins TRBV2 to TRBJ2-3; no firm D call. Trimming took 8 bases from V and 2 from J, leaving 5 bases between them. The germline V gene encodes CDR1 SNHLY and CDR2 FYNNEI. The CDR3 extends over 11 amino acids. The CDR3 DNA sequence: TGTGCCAGCGAGTACACAGATACGCAGTATTTT. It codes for CASEYTDTQYF.